These T cell receptor beta chains were read from a single sample in a study of blood T cell repertoires in COVID-19. Sequencing used immunoSEQ multiplex PCR; TCRdb keeps in-frame clones, though not all of them. There are 190,000 or so clones in the sample; roughly 89% occur only once, and over 9% lies in the top ten. Sequencing was carried out using PBMCs or T cells enriched from blood (not recorded which). These TCRs come from a man aged 18 to 35 with acute COVID-19. CDR3s leave out the opening cysteine and the closing phenylalanine or tryptophan.

v_call	j_call	cdr3_aa
TRBV9	TRBJ2-7	ASSVVDSREQY
TRBV28	TRBJ2-2	ASSPLGLAGGDGELF
TRBV4-2	TRBJ2-3	ASSQGLAGGTDTQY
TRBV10-1	TRBJ2-3	ASSDTSGRGVDTQY
TRBV10-3	TRBJ1-1	ATRDRAFEIAEAF
TRBV7-9	TRBJ2-1	ASSLQGYNEQF
TRBV14	TRBJ2-2	ASSQDWSRVGELF
TRBV18	TRBJ1-1	ASSPQGMDTEAF
TRBV4-2	TRBJ2-7	ASSQDLTSGRNEQY
TRBV28	TRBJ1-2	ASSLHIYGYT
TRBV12-3/TRBV12-4	TRBJ1-1	ASSEINTEAF
TRBV5-4	TRBJ2-1	ASSSPGQSYEQF
TRBV10-3	TRBJ1-6	AISRTGENSPLH
TRBV30	TRBJ2-1	AWGRGLNNEQF
TRBV27	TRBJ2-1	ASSLGGGKHNNEQF
TRBV18	TRBJ2-2	ASSPPPSGRKNTGELF
TRBV6-5	TRBJ2-1	ASSYSGGRAYNEQF
TRBV28	TRBJ1-2	ASSQTPQGVYGYT
TRBV21-1	TRBJ1-2	ASSPRDIANSYGYT
TRBV27	TRBJ2-7	ASSSTSGGVKQY
TRBV4-2	TRBJ2-2	ASSQGLAGGLDTGELF
TRBV7-8	TRBJ1-5	ASRQYYQQPQH
TRBV19	TRBJ2-1	ASSSGGNPYNEQF
TRBV2	TRBJ2-1	ASGLAGGGFYNEQF
TRBV28	TRBJ1-1	ASSFGGEAF
TRBV29-1	TRBJ2-3	SVEGTSVFTDTQY